These T cell receptor beta chains were read from a single sample in a study of glioma-infiltrating T cells after dendritic cell vaccination. TCRdb keeps only in-frame clones here, not all; method: immunoSEQ multiplex PCR. The top ten clones hold roughly 2.5% of a sample with roughly 100,000 clones, 85% to 90% of them seen once. Material: blood, obtained after dendritic cell vaccination. The receptors shown here come from a human donor with glioblastoma. Both conserved end residues are trimmed from each CDR3. Fields, in order: V gene, CDR3 length, CDR3 protein.

v_call: TRBV9; cdr3_length: 11; cdr3_aa: ASSVVSTDTQY
v_call: TRBV13; cdr3_length: 13; cdr3_aa: ASSLALAGGYEQY
v_call: TRBV5-1; cdr3_length: 13; cdr3_aa: ASSPRGGNNEKLF
v_call: TRBV5-6; cdr3_length: 12; cdr3_aa: ASSLRGLDQPQH
v_call: TRBV9; cdr3_length: 14; cdr3_aa: ASSVELAGDTGELF
v_call: TRBV7-6; cdr3_length: 12; cdr3_aa: ASSGGGPGDGYT
v_call: TRBV6-4; cdr3_length: 11; cdr3_aa: ASSREMNTEAF
v_call: TRBV5-1; cdr3_length: 12; cdr3_aa: ASSLDRVANVLT
v_call: TRBV5-8; cdr3_length: 13; cdr3_aa: ASSPSWQGTTEAF
v_call: TRBV30; cdr3_length: 11; cdr3_aa: ACPGKGGDEAF
v_call: TRBV10-3; cdr3_length: 11; cdr3_aa: AISGTGNYGYT
v_call: TRBV19; cdr3_length: 15; cdr3_aa: ASSQDRGWWGANVLT
v_call: TRBV5-1; cdr3_length: 14; cdr3_aa: ASSLELAGGPGELF
v_call: TRBV30; cdr3_length: 13; cdr3_aa: AWSWGKLSGNTIY
v_call: TRBV15; cdr3_length: 13; cdr3_aa: ATSRGLAGLRGQF
v_call: TRBV29-1; cdr3_length: 11; cdr3_aa: SVEGGQLETQY
v_call: TRBV10-3; cdr3_length: 12; cdr3_aa: AISPGQGNTEAF
v_call: TRBV6-6; cdr3_length: 11; cdr3_aa: ASRLSGNTEAF
v_call: TRBV6-5; cdr3_length: 13; cdr3_aa: ASSYTQGGRETQY
v_call: TRBV6-1; cdr3_length: 12; cdr3_aa: ASLLVGQGSPLH
v_call: TRBV11-1; cdr3_length: 13; cdr3_aa: ASSLWGQGRTEAF
v_call: TRBV6-1; cdr3_length: 15; cdr3_aa: ASSENAGRKGTDTQY
v_call: TRBV5-1; cdr3_length: 14; cdr3_aa: ASSPEGGNSNQPQH
v_call: TRBV5-1; cdr3_length: 13; cdr3_aa: ASSFTGTHTGELF
v_call: TRBV29-1; cdr3_length: 9; cdr3_aa: SVAGAGELF
v_call: TRBV7-3; cdr3_length: 13; cdr3_aa: ASSPDSSSGNTIY
v_call: TRBV19; cdr3_length: 14; cdr3_aa: ASSLAGGQNTGELF
v_call: TRBV5-6; cdr3_length: 13; cdr3_aa: ASSSGQGESSPLH
v_call: TRBV5-1; cdr3_length: 13; cdr3_aa: ASSGGLADGGEQF
v_call: TRBV10-2; cdr3_length: 11; cdr3_aa: ASSEAVSYEQY
v_call: TRBV7-9; cdr3_length: 15; cdr3_aa: ASSSQPGQGWNYGYT
v_call: TRBV5-1; cdr3_length: 11; cdr3_aa: ASSLGQDYGYT
v_call: TRBV27; cdr3_length: 13; cdr3_aa: ASSPSGVANEKLF
v_call: TRBV7-9; cdr3_length: 12; cdr3_aa: ASSSGTESRGYT
v_call: TRBV5-1; cdr3_length: 13; cdr3_aa: ASSLGLAVTDTQY
v_call: TRBV2; cdr3_length: 13; cdr3_aa: ASSEGQPLAYGYT
v_call: TRBV5-1; cdr3_length: 13; cdr3_aa: ASSLGLAGGNEQF